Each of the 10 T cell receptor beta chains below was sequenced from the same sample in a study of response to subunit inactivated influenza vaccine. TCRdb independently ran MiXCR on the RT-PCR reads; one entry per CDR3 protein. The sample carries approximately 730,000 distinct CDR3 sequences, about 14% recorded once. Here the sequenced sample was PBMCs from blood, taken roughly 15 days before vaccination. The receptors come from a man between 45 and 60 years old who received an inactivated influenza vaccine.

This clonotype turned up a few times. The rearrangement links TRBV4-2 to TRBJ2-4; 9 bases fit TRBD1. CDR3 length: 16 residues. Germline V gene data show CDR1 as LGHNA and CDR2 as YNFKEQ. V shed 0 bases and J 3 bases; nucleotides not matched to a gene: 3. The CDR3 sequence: CASSQEMTGGKNIQYF. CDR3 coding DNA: TGTGCCAGCAGCCAAGAGATGACAGGGGGCAAAAACATTCAGTACTTC.

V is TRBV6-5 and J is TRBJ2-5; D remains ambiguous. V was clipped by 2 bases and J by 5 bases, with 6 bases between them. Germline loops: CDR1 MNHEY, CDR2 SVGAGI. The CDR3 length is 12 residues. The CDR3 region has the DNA TGTGCCAGCAGTTACCACGGGGAGACCCAGTACTTC. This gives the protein CASSYHGETQYF.

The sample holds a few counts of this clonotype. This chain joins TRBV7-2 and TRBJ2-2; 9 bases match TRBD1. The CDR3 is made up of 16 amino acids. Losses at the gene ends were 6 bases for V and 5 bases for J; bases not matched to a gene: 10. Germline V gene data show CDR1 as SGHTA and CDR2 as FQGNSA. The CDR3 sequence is CASRQSGTGLTGELFF. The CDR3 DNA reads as TGTGCCAGCAGGCAATCGGGGACAGGGTTGACCGGGGAGCTGTTTTTT.

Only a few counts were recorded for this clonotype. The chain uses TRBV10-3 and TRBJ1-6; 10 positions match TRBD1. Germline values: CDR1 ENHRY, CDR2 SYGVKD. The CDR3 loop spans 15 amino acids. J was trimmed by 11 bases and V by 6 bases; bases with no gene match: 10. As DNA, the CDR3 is TGTGCCATCAGAGCCGGGACAGGGGACCATCCACCCCTCCACTTT. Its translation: CAIRAGTGDHPPLHF.

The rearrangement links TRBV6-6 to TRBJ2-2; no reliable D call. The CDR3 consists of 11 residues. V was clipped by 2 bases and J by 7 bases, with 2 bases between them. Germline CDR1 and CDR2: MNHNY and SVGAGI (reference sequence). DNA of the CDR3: TGTGCCAGCAGTTACGGCGGGGAGCTGTTTTTT. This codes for CASSYGGELFF.

The CDR3, as DNA: TGCGCCAGCAGCCAACGGCAAGGGGGGACCTACGAGCAGTACTTC. It specifies CASSQRQGGTYEQYF. This chain joins TRBV4-3 and TRBJ2-7; D tentatively reads TRBD1 or TRBD2 (6 bases each). Trimming shortened V by 2 bases and J by 2 bases, and 13 bases separated the two germline ends. The length of the CDR3 is 15 residues. Germline V gives CDR1 LGHNA, CDR2 YSLEER.

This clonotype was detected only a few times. For the CDR3, the DNA is TGCAGTGCTAGAGGCCACCAGGGGGATGAGCAGTTCTTC. Its protein is CSARGHQGDEQFF. The chain uses TRBV20-1 and TRBJ2-1; 7 nucleotides line up with TRBD1. Germline CDR1 and CDR2: DFQATT and SNEGSKA (reference sequence). V shed 1 base and J 8 bases; nucleotides not matched to a gene: 5. This CDR3 comprises 13 residues.

The CDR3 spells CAGAVKGNQPQHF. As DNA, the CDR3 is TGTGCCGGAGCGGTGAAGGGCAATCAGCCCCAGCATTTT. The J gene is TRBJ1-5, the V gene TRBV2; D is unclear. Germline V gene data show CDR1 as SNHLY and CDR2 as FYNNEI. V was cut by 11 bases and J by 2 bases, with 13 bases left in between. The CDR3 has 13 residues.

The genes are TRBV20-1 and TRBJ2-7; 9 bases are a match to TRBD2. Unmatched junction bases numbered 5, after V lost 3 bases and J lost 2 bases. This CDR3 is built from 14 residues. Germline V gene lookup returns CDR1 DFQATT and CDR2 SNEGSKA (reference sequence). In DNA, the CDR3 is TGCAGTGCTAGTGTGCGGGAGGGGACCTACGAGCAGTACTTC. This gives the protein CSASVREGTYEQYF.

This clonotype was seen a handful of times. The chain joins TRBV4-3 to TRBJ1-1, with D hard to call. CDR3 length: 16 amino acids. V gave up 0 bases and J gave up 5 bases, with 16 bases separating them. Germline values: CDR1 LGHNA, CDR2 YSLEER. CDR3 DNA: TGCGCCAGCAGCCAAGATTTCGTCGGGTGGGGAACTGAAGCTTTCTTT. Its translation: CASSQDFVGWGTEAFF.